This T cell receptor (beta chain) was captured in a study of shared clonotypes between healthy human individuals. In germline, CDR1 is SGHRS, CDR2 YFSETQ. The CDR3 contains 15 residues. V lost 5 bases to trimming and J lost 2 bases; unmatched junction nucleotides: 5. Generated by immunoSEQ multiplex PCR, the TCRdb table keeps only in-frame clones and is missing some. Of 2,500,000 or so clones listed, more than 85% were seen once; the top ten hold approximately 0.36%. The sequenced material came from naive CD4+ T cells from PBMCs. Regarding subset: CD45RA+ positively selected. The chain carries TRBV5-1 and TRBJ2-7, with TRBD1 matching 12 bases. The origin of this receptor is a man aged 18 to 35 in good health. Some clones in this sample may be carry-over from other donors' samples. As DNA, the CDR3 is TGCGCCAGCAGAAAGGGACAGGGGGCAGCCTACGAGCAGTACTTC. Residues: CASRKGQGAAYEQYF.